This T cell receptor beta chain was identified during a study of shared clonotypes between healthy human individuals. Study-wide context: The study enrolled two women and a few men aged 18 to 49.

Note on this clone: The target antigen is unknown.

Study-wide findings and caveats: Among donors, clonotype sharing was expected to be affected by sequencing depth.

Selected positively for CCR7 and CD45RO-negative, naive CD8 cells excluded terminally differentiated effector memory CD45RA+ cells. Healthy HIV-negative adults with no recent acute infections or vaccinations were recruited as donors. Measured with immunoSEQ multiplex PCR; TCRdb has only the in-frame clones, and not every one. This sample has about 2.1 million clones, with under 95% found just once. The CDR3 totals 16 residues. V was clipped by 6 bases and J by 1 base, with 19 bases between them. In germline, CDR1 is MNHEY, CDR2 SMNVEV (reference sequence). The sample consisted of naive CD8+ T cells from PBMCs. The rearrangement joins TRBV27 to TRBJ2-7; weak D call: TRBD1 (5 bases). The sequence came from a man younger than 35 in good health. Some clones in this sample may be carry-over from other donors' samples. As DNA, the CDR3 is TGTGCCAGCAGCCCCAGCCTGGGGCATCTATCCTACGAGCAGTACTTC. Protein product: CASSPSLGHLSYEQYF.